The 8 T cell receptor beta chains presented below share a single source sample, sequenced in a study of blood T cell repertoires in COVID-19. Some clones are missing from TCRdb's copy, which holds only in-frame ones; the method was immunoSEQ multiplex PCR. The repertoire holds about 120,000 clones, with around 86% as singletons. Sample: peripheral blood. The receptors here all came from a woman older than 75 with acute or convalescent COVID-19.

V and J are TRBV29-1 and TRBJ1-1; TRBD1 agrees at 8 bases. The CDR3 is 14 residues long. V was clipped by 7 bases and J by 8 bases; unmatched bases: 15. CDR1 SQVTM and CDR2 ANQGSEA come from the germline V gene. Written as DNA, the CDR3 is TGCAGCGCGGCGGTATCAGGGGGCGGGGTGGAAGCTTTCTTT. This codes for CSAAVSGGGVEAFF.

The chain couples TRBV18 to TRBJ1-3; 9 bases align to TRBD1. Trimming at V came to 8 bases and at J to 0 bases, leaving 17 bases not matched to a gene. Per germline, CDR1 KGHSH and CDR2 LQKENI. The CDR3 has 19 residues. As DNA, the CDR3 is TGTGCCAGCATCAATCCGGGACAGGGTTGGGAGAGCTCTGGAAACACCATATATTTT. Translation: CASINPGQGWESSGNTIYF.

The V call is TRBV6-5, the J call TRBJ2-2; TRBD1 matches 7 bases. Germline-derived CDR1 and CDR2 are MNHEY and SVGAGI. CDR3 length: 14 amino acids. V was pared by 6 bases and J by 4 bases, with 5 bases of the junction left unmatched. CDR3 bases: TGTGCCAGCAGAGATGGACAGGCCACCGGGGAGCTGTTTTTT. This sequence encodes CASRDGQATGELFF.

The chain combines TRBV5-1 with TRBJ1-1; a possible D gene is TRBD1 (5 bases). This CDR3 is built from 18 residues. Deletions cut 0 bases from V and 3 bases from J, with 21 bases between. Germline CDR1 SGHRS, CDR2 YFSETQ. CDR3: CASSLGSAQGSKYTEAFF. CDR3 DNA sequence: TGCGCCAGCAGCTTGGGGTCCGCGCAGGGAAGTAAGTACACTGAAGCTTTCTTT.

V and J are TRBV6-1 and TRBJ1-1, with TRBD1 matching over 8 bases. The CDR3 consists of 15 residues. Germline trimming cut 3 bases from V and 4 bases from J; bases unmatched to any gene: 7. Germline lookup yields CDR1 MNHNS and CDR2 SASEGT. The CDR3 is CASSEPPGQVTEAFF. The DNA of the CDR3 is TGTGCCAGCAGTGAGCCCCCGGGACAGGTCACTGAAGCTTTCTTT.

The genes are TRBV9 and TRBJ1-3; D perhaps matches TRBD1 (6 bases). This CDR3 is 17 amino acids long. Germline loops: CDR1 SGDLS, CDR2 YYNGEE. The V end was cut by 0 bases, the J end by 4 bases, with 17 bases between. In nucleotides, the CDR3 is TGTGCCAGCAGCGTAGTAGGCCGCGGGGGGCCCGGAAACACCATATATTTT. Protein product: CASSVVGRGGPGNTIYF.

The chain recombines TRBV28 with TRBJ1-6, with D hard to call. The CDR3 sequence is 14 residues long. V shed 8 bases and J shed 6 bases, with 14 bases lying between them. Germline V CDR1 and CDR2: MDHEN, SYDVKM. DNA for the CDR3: TGTGCCAGCGTCCCGTGGCGGCCTAATTCACCCCTCCACTTT. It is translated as CASVPWRPNSPLHF.

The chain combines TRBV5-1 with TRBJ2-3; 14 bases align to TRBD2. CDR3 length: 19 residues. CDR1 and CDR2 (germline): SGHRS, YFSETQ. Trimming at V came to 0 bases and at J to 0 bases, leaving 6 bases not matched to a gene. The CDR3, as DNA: TGCGCCAGCAGCTTGGCCGGGACTAGCGGGGGCCCTAGCACAGATACGCAGTATTTT. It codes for CASSLAGTSGGPSTDTQYF.